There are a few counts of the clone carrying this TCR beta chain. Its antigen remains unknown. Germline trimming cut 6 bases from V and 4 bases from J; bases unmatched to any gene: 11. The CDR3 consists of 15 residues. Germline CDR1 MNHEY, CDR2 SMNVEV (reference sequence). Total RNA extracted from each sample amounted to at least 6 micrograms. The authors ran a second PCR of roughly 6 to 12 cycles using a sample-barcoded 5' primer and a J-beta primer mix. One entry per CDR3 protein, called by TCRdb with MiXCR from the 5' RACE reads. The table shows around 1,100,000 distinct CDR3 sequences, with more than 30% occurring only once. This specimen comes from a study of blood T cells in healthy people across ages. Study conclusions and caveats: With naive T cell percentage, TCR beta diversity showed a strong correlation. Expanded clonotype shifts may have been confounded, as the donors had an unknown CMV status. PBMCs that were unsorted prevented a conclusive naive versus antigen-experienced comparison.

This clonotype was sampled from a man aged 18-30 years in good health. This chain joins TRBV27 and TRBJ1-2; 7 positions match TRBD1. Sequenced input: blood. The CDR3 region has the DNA TGTGCCAGCAGGCCTGAAAGGGGGCACAGCTATGGCTACACCTTC. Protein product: CASRPERGHSYGYTF.